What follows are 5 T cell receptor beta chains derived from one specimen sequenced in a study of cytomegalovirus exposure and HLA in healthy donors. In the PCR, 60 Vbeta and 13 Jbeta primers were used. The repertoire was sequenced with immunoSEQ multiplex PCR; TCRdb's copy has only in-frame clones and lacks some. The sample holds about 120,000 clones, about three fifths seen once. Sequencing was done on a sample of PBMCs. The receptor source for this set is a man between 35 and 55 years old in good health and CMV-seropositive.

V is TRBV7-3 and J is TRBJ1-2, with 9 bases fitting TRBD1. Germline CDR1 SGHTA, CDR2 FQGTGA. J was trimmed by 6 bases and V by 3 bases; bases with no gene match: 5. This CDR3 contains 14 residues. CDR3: CASSFYRTGDGYTF. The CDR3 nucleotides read TGTGCCAGCAGCTTCTACAGGACAGGGGATGGCTACACCTTC.

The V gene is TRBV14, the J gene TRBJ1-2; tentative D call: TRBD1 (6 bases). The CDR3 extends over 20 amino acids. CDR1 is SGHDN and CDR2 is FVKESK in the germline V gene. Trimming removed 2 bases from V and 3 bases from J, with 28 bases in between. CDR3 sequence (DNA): TGTGCCAGCAGCCAATTTCCCCCTTCTGGCGAAACAGGGAATGACTATGGCTACACCTTC. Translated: CASSQFPPSGETGNDYGYTF.

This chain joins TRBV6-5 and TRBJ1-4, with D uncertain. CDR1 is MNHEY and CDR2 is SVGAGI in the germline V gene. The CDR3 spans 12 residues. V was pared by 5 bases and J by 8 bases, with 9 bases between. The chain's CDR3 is CASSNPGEKLFF. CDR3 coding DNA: TGTGCCAGCAGTAACCCGGGGGAAAAACTGTTTTTT.

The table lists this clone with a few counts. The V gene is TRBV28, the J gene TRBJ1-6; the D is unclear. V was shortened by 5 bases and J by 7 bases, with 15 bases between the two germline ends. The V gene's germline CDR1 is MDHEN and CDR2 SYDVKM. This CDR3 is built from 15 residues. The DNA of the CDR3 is TGTGCCAGCAGTCGCTATTTGGGCGGGAATTCACCCCTCCACTTT. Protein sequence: CASSRYLGGNSPLHF.

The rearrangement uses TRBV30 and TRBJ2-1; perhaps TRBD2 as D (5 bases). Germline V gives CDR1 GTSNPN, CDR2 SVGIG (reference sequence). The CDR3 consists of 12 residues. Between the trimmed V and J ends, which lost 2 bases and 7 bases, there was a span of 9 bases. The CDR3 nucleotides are TGTGCCTGGAGTCCCCTAGCTAATGAGCAGTTCTTC. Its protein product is CAWSPLANEQFF.